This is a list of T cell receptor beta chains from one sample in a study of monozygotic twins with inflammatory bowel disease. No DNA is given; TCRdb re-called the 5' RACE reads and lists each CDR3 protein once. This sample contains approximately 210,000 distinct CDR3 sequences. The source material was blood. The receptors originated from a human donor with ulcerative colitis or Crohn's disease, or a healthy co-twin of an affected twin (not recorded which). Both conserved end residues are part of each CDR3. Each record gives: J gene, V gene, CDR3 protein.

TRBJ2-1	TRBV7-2	CASSSTSNSYNEQFF
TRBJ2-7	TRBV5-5	CASSLAVGGSYEQYF
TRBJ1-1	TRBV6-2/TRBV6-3	CATQDRRNTEAFF
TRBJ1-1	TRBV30	CAWRGETEAFF
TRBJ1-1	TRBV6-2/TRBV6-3	CASSSLGGTEAFF
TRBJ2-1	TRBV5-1	CASSTSGGSYNEQFF
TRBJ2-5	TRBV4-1	CASSQAALGETQYF
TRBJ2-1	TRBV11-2	CASSFGLAFSNEQFF
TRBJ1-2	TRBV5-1	CASSLRATMPGDYTF
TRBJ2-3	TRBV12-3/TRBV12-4	CASSRQDTQYF
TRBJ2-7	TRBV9	CASSPWDLDEQYF